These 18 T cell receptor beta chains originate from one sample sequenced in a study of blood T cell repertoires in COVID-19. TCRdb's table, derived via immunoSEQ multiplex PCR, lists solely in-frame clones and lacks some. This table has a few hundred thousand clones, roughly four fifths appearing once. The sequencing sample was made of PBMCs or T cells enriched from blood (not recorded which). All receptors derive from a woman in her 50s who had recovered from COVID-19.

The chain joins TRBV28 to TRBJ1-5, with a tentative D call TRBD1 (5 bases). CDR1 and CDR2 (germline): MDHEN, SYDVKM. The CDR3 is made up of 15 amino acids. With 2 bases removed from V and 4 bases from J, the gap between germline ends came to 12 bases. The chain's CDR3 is CASSLESRQNQPQHF. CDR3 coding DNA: TGTGCCAGCAGTTTAGAAAGTAGACAGAATCAGCCCCAGCATTTT.

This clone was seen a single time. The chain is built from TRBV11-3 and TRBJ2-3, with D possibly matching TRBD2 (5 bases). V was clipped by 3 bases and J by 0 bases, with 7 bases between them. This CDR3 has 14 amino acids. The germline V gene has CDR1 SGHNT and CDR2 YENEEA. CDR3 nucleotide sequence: TGTGCCAGCAGCTTCGGCGGGAGCACAGATACGCAGTATTTT. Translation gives CASSFGGSTDTQYF.

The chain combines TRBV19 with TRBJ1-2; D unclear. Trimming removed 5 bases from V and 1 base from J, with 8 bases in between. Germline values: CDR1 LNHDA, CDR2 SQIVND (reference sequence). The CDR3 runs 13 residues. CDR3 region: CASSGQDNYGYTF. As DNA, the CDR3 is TGTGCCAGTAGTGGGCAGGATAACTATGGCTACACCTTC. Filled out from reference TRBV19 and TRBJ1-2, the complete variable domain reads DGGITQSPKYLFRKEGQNVTLSCEQNLNHDAMYWYRQDPGQGLRLIYYSQIVNDFQKGDIAEGYSVSREKKESFPLTVTSAQKNPTAFYLCASSGQDNYGYTFGSGTRLTVV.

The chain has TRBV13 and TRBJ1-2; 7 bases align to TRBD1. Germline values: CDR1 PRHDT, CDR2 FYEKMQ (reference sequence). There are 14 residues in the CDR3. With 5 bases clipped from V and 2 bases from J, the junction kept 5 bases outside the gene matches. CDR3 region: CASSRLQGNYGYTF. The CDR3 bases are TGTGCCAGCAGCCGATTACAGGGGAACTATGGCTACACCTTC.

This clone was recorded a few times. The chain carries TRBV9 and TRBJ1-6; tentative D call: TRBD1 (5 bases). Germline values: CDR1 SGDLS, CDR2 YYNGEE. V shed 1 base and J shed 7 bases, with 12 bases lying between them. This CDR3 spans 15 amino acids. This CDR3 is CASSVSGTSNSPLHF. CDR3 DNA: TGTGCCAGCAGCGTATCCGGGACTTCCAATTCACCCCTCCACTTT. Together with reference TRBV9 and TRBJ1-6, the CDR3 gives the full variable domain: DSGVTQTPKHLITATGQRVTLRCSPRSGDLSVYWYQQSLDQGLQFLIQYYNGEERAKGNILERFSAQQFPDLHSELNLSSLELGDSALYFCASSVSGTSNSPLHFGNGTRLTVT.

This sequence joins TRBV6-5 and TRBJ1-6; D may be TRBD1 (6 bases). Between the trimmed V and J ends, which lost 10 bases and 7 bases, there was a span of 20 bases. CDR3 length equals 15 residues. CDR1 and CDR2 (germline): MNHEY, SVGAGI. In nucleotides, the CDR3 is TGTGCCACCGGCCAGCTGACAGGTCGGAATTCACCCCTCCACTTT. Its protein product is CATGQLTGRNSPLHF.

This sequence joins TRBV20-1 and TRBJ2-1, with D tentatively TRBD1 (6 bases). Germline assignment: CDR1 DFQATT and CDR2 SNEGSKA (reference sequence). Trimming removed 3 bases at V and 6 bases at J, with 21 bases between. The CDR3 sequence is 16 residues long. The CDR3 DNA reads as TGCAGTGCTAGTCCTATGGGGGCGGCTACTTCCAATGAGCAGTTCTTC. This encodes CSASPMGAATSNEQFF.

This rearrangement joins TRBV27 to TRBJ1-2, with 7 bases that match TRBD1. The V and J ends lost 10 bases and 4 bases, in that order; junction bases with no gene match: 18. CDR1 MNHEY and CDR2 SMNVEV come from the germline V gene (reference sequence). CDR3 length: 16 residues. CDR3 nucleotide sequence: TGTGCCACCAAAAGCGGCCAGGCAGGGGGTATCTATGGCTACACCTTC. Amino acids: CATKSGQAGGIYGYTF.

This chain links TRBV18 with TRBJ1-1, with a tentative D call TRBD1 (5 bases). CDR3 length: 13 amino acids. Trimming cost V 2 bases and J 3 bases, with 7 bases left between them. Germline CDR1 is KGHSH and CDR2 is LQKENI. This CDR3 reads CASSPGGDTEAFF. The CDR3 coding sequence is TGTGCCAGCTCACCAGGGGGGGACACTGAAGCTTTCTTT.

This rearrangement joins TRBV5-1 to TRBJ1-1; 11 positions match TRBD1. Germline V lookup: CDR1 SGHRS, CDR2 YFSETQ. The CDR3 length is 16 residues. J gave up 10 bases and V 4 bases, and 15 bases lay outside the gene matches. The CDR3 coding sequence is TGCGCCAGCAGCCCCCGGGACAGGGGGGGATTCGAGGGAGCTTTCTTT. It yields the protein CASSPRDRGGFEGAFF.

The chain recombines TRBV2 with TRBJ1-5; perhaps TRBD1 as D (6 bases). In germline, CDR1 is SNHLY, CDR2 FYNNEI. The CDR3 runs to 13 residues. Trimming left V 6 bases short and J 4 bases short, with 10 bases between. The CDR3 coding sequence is TGTGCCAGCAGGACAGGACCTAATCAGCCCCAGCATTTT. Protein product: CASRTGPNQPQHF. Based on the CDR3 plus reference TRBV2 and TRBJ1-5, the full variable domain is EPEVTQTPSHQVTQMGQEVILRCVPISNHLYFYWYRQILGQKVEFLVSFYNNEISEKSEIFDDQFSVERPDGSNFTLKIRSTKLEDSAMYFCASRTGPNQPQHFGDGTRLSIL.

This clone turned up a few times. CDR3 in DNA: TGTGCCAGCAGCTCGGGACAGGGACAGCAGTACTTC. Residues: CASSSGQGQQYF. This chain connects TRBV7-3 to TRBJ2-7; 9 nucleotides align to TRBD1. Per the germline V gene, CDR1 is SGHTA and CDR2 is FQGTGA. The CDR3 runs to 12 residues. Trimming removed 4 bases from V and 8 bases from J; junction bases left unmatched: 3. Full variable domain (rest looked up from reference TRBV7-3 and TRBJ2-7): GAGVSQTPSNKVTEKGKYVELRCDPISGHTALYWYRQSLGQGPEFLIYFQGTGAADDSGLPNDRFFAVRPEGSVSTLKIQRTERGDSAVYLCASSSGQGQQYFGPGTRLTVT.

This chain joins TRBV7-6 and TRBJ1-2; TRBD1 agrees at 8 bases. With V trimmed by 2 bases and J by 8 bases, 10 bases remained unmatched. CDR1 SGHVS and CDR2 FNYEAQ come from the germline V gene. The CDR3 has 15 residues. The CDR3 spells CASSLYVQGAGGYTF. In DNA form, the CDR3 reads TGTGCCAGCAGCTTATATGTGCAGGGGGCGGGCGGCTACACCTTC.

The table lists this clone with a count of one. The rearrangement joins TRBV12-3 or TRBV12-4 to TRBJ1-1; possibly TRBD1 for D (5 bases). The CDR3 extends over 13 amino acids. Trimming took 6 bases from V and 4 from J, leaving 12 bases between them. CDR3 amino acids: CASSFTRGTEAFF. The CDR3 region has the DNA TGTGCCAGCAGCTTCACAAGGGGCACTGAAGCTTTCTTT.

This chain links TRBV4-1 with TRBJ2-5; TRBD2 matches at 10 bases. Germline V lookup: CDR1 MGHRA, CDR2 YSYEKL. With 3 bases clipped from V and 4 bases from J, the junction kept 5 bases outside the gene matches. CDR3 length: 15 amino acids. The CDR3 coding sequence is TGCGCCAGCAGCCACGAGCGGGGGGGCCCAGAGACCCAGTACTTC. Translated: CASSHERGGPETQYF.

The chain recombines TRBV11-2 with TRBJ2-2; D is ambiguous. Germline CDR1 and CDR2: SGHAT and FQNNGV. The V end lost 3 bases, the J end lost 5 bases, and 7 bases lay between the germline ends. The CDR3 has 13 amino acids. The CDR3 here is CASSFGETGELFF. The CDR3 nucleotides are TGTGCCAGCAGCTTTGGAGAAACCGGGGAGCTGTTTTTT.

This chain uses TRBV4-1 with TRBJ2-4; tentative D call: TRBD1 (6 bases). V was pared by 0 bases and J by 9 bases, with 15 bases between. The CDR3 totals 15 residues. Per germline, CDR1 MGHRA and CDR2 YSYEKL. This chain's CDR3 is CASSQDKGVKGIQYF. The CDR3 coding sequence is TGCGCCAGCAGCCAAGATAAGGGGGTTAAGGGCATTCAGTACTTC.

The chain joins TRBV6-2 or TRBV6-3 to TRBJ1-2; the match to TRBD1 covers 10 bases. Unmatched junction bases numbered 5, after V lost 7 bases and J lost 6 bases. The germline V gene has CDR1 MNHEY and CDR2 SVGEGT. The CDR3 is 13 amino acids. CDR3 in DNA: TGTGCCAGCACCCCGACAGGGGGCCATGGCTACACCTTC. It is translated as CASTPTGGHGYTF.